One sample yielded the 24 T cell receptor beta chains listed below, sequenced in a study of cytomegalovirus exposure and HLA in healthy donors. The PCR employed 60 Vbeta primers together with 13 Jbeta primers. Data came from immunoSEQ multiplex PCR; TCRdb stores just in-frame clones and leaves some out. The data hold about 200,000 clones, with 82% observed a single time. The sample comprised PBMCs. Source of these receptors: a woman aged 45-65 years in good health and CMV-seropositive.

The count of this clone is one. V usage is TRBV28 and J usage is TRBJ2-3; D gene ambiguous. This CDR3 comprises 15 residues. With 1 base removed from V and 0 bases from J, the gap between germline ends came to 8 bases. CDR1 and CDR2 (germline): MDHEN, SYDVKM. In nucleotides, the CDR3 is TGTGCCAGCAGTTTATTTGGCTTTAGCACAGATACGCAGTATTTT. The encoded protein is CASSLFGFSTDTQYF.

The rearrangement joins TRBV27 to TRBJ1-2; TRBD1 agrees at 8 bases. CDR1 and CDR2 (germline): MNHEY, SMNVEV (reference sequence). The J segment lost 8 bases and the V segment lost 1 base, leaving 12 bases of the junction unmatched. The CDR3 is 16 amino acids. The CDR3 region is CASSLFPTRQGSGYTF. DNA for the CDR3: TGTGCCAGCAGTTTATTTCCCACCAGACAGGGGTCGGGCTACACCTTC.

V and J are TRBV27 and TRBJ2-2; D remains unclear. V lost 6 bases, J lost 1 base, and 3 bases lay in between. The CDR3 is made up of 12 amino acids. Germline V gene sequence: CDR1 MNHEY, CDR2 SMNVEV (reference sequence). This CDR3 is CASSKNTGELFF. CDR3 bases: TGTGCCAGCAGCAAGAACACCGGGGAGCTGTTTTTT.

This clone was observed once. The chain uses TRBV10-1 and TRBJ2-2, with TRBD2 matching over 11 bases. The length of the CDR3 is 15 residues. V trimming: 7 bases; J trimming: 6 bases; junction bases outside the gene matches: 7. The germline V gene encodes CDR1 WNHNN and CDR2 SYGVQD (reference sequence). The CDR3 DNA sequence: TGCGCCAGCAATGTAGCGGGGGGGCCAGCCGGGGAGCTGTTTTTT. It specifies CASNVAGGPAGELFF.

The chain combines TRBV27 with TRBJ1-2, with TRBD1 matching over 7 bases. The CDR3 extends over 14 amino acids. Trimming removed 5 bases from V and 8 bases from J; junction bases left unmatched: 11. Germline V gene data show CDR1 as MNHEY and CDR2 as SMNVEV (reference sequence). CDR3 protein: CASSQRQGTRGYTF. CDR3 nucleotide sequence: TGTGCCAGCAGTCAAAGACAGGGCACTAGGGGCTACACCTTC.

V and J are TRBV27 and TRBJ2-3, with 13 bases lining up with TRBD2. CDR1 MNHEY and CDR2 SMNVEV come from the germline V gene (reference sequence). The CDR3 runs 16 residues. Germline trimming cut 4 bases from V and 7 bases from J; bases unmatched to any gene: 8. The CDR3 sequence: CASSSILAGGPNTQYF. DNA of the CDR3: TGTGCCAGCAGTTCCATACTAGCGGGGGGGCCGAATACGCAGTATTTT.

A remark on this clone: One end of the junction is discordant with germline, which a read error may explain. This chain links TRBV4-3 with TRBJ2-4; possible D gene TRBD2, 7 bases. Germline values: CDR1 LGHNA, CDR2 YSLEER. This CDR3 comprises 17 residues. CDR3 region: CASSPLEGGPVKNSQYF. The CDR3 region has the DNA TGCGCCAGCAGCCCATTAGAGGGGGGGCCGGTCAAAAACAGTCAGTACTTC.

The CDR3 DNA sequence: TGTGCCACCACGGGACAGCCGAATCAGCCCCAGCATTTT. Its translation: CATTGQPNQPQHF. This chain uses TRBV28 with TRBJ1-5, with TRBD1 matching over 7 bases. The CDR3 is 13 residues long. CDR1 and CDR2 from the germline V gene are MDHEN and SYDVKM. Trimming took 10 bases from V and 4 from J; bases not matched to a gene: 7.

The chain combines TRBV2 with TRBJ2-2; D is ambiguous. The CDR3 extends over 13 amino acids. Germline lookup yields CDR1 SNHLY and CDR2 FYNNEI. The V and J ends lost 6 bases and 4 bases respectively, with 9 bases between them. CDR3 residues: CASRLLSTGELFF. The CDR3 DNA reads TGTGCCAGCAGGCTTCTCAGCACCGGGGAGCTGTTTTTT.

This sequence joins TRBV15 and TRBJ2-5, with 7 bases matching TRBD2. V shed 1 base and J 9 bases; nucleotides not matched to a gene: 11. The CDR3 runs to 15 residues. CDR1 is LNHNV, CDR2 YYDKDF, per germline (reference sequence). CDR3 in amino acids: CATSRGGGEGGSQYF. CDR3 nucleotide sequence: TGTGCCACCAGCAGAGGTGGAGGGGAGGGCGGCTCCCAGTACTTC.

V usage is TRBV27 and J usage is TRBJ1-2; 12 bases match TRBD1. J lost 7 bases, V lost 6 bases, and 6 bases had no gene match. The length of the CDR3 is 14 residues. Per germline, CDR1 MNHEY and CDR2 SMNVEV (reference sequence). CDR3 DNA: TGTGCCAGCAGCCTGGGACAGGGGGCCCCTGGCTACACCTTC. Translating it yields CASSLGQGAPGYTF.

The CDR3, as DNA: TGTGCCAGCAGTGTCGATTTGAGGTTAGGCGAGCAGTACTTC. Residues: CASSVDLRLGEQYF. This chain connects TRBV2 to TRBJ2-7; D not resolved. Trimming took off 4 bases at V and 6 bases at J, with 16 bases between the two ends. The CDR3 runs to 14 residues. Germline V gives CDR1 SNHLY, CDR2 FYNNEI.

The J gene is TRBJ2-7, the V gene TRBV11-2, with a tentative D call TRBD1 (5 bases). Trimming took off 2 bases at V and 0 bases at J, with 11 bases between the two ends. Germline CDR1 and CDR2: SGHAT and FQNNGV. The CDR3 covers 15 residues. CDR3 nucleotides: TGTGCCAGCAGCTTAATCCAGGGTTCCTCCTACGAGCAGTACTTC. The encoded protein is CASSLIQGSSYEQYF.

The genes are TRBV5-4 and TRBJ2-5; D gene unclear. The V end was cut by 5 bases, the J end by 3 bases, with 11 bases between. Germline CDR1 SGHNT, CDR2 YYREEE (reference sequence). The CDR3 consists of 13 residues. The CDR3 region is CASSGDLEETQYF. The CDR3 DNA sequence: TGTGCCAGCAGTGGAGACCTGGAAGAGACCCAGTACTTC.

This rearrangement joins TRBV10-3 to TRBJ2-2; 12 bases align to TRBD2. Germline values: CDR1 ENHRY, CDR2 SYGVKD. This CDR3 contains 19 residues. V trimming: 5 bases; J trimming: 4 bases; junction bases outside the gene matches: 14. CDR3 bases: TGTGCCATCAGTTCCCGTCGTGCTAGCGGGGGGGCGGGCACCGGGGAGCTGTTTTTT. This codes for CAISSRRASGGAGTGELFF.

The gene calls are TRBV18 and TRBJ2-2; TRBD1 matches at 9 bases. Trimming at V came to 0 bases and at J to 6 bases, leaving 8 bases not matched to a gene. This CDR3 has 17 residues. Germline CDR1 KGHSH, CDR2 LQKENI. CDR3 sequence (DNA): TGTGCCAGCTCACCACCGTCGACAGGGGGTTTCGCCGGGGAGCTGTTTTTT. This gives the protein CASSPPSTGGFAGELFF.

Concerning this clone: Different DNA sequences within this sample yield the same CDR3. This chain uses TRBV9 with TRBJ2-3; possible D gene TRBD2, 5 bases. In germline, CDR1 is SGDLS, CDR2 YYNGEE. Trimming cost V 0 bases and J 0 bases, with 8 bases left between them. The CDR3 is 15 amino acids. In nucleotides, the CDR3 is TGTGCCAGCAGCGTAGGGGCGGGCAGCACAGATACGCAGTATTTT. It encodes CASSVGAGSTDTQYF. Based on the CDR3 plus reference TRBV9 and TRBJ2-3, the full variable domain is DSGVTQTPKHLITATGQRVTLRCSPRSGDLSVYWYQQSLDQGLQFLIQYYNGEERAKGNILERFSAQQFPDLHSELNLSSLELGDSALYFCASSVGAGSTDTQYFGPGTRLTVL.

The chain joins TRBV27 to TRBJ2-7; TRBD2 agrees at 8 bases. This CDR3 is 13 amino acids long. V trimming: 5 bases; J trimming: 5 bases; junction bases outside the gene matches: 5. Germline V CDR1 and CDR2: MNHEY, SMNVEV (reference sequence). CDR3 loop: CASSNGLADEQYF. The CDR3 DNA reads TGTGCCAGCAGTAACGGACTAGCTGACGAGCAGTACTTC.

The V and J genes are TRBV11-1 and TRBJ1-1; a weak D match, TRBD1 (5 bases). The CDR3 contains 15 residues. The germline CDR1 and CDR2 sequences are SGHAT and FQDESV (reference sequence). The V gene lost 3 bases and the J gene lost 0 bases, with 11 bases spanning the gap. The CDR3 sequence is CASSFQEGMNTEAFF. The CDR3 DNA follows: TGTGCCAGCAGCTTTCAGGAGGGGATGAACACTGAAGCTTTCTTT.

Here the CDR3 DNA reads TGTGCCAGCAGTTTATCGTCCCTCGGGGGAGGGGACTATGGCTACACCTTC. The encoded protein is CASSLSSLGGGDYGYTF. The gene calls are TRBV28 and TRBJ1-2; D might be TRBD1 (5 bases). Germline assignment: CDR1 MDHEN and CDR2 SYDVKM. V was trimmed by 1 base and J by 3 bases, leaving 18 bases between them. The CDR3 covers 17 residues.

The chain combines TRBV5-8 with TRBJ2-1; 7 nucleotides agree with TRBD1. The CDR3 extends over 14 amino acids. The germline CDR1 and CDR2 sequences are SGHTS and YDEGEE. J was trimmed by 3 bases and V by 4 bases; bases with no gene match: 4. CDR3 amino acids: CASSTRTGYNEQFF. The CDR3 bases are TGTGCCAGCAGCACTAGGACAGGCTACAATGAGCAGTTCTTC.

V is TRBV29-1 and J is TRBJ2-1, with 7 bases fitting TRBD2. In germline, CDR1 is SQVTM, CDR2 ANQGSEA. The CDR3 spans 17 residues. V lost 8 bases and J lost 0; bases outside the gene matches: 16. The CDR3 region is CSSVRQGGDSSYNEQFF. CDR3 bases: TGCAGCAGCGTTAGGCAGGGAGGGGATAGCTCCTACAATGAGCAGTTCTTC.

The chain carries TRBV15 and TRBJ2-7; D not resolved. The length of the CDR3 is 14 residues. Germline V gene lookup returns CDR1 LNHNV and CDR2 YYDKDF (reference sequence). Trimming removed 5 bases from V and 4 bases from J, with 15 bases in between. CDR3 nucleotide sequence: TGTGCCACCAGCCTGGAGCGATACTTGTACGAGCAGTACTTC. Translation gives CATSLERYLYEQYF. The full variable domain, with the rest looked up from reference TRBV15 and TRBJ2-7, is DAMVIQNPRYQVTQFGKPVTLSCSQTLNHNVMYWYQQKSSQAPKLLFHYYDKDFNNEADTPDNFQSRRPNTSFCFLDIRSPGLGDTAMYLCATSLERYLYEQYFGPGTRLTVT.

The chain couples TRBV4-2 to TRBJ1-1; TRBD1 aligns across 10 bases. Germline lookup yields CDR1 LGHNA and CDR2 YNFKEQ. This CDR3 comprises 15 residues. V was clipped by 5 bases and J by 2 bases; unmatched bases: 5. The CDR3 loop reads CASSGRQGANTEAFF. CDR3 in DNA: TGTGCCAGCAGCGGGAGACAGGGGGCAAACACTGAAGCTTTCTTT.